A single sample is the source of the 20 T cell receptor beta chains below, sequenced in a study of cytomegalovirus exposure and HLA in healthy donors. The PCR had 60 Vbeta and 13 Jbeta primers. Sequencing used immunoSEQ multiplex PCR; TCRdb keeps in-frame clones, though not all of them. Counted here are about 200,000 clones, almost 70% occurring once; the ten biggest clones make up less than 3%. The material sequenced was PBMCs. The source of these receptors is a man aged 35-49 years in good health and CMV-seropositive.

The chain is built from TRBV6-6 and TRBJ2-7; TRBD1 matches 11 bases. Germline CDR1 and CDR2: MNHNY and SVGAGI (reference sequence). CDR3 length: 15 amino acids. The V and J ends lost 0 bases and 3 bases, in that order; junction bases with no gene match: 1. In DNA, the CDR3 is TGTGCCAGCAGTTACTCGGGACAGGGGGACTACGAGCAGTACTTC. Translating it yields CASSYSGQGDYEQYF.

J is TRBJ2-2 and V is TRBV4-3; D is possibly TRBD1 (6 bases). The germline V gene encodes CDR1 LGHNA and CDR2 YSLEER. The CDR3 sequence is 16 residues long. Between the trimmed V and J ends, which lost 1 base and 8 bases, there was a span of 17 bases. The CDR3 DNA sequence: TGCGCCAGCAGCCAAGGAACAGGGCGGTCAACTGGGGAGCTGTTTTTT. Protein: CASSQGTGRSTGELFF.

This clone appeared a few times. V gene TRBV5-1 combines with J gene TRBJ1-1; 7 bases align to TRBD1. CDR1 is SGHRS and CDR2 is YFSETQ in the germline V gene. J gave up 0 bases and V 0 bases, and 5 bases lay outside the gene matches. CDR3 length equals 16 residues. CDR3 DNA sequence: TGCGCCAGCAGCTTGGAGGGGGCGAGGGTGAACACTGAAGCTTTCTTT. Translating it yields CASSLEGARVNTEAFF.

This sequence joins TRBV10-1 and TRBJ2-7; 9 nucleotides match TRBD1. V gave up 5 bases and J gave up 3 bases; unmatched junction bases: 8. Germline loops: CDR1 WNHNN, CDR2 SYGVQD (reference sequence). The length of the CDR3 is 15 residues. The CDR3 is CASSTGQGLYYEQYF. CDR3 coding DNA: TGCGCCAGCAGTACCGGACAGGGGCTTTACTACGAGCAGTACTTC.

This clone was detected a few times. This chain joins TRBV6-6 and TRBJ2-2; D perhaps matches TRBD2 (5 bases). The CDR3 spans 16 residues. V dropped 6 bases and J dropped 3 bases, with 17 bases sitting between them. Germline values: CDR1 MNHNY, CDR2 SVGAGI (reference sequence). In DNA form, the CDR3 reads TGTGCCAGCAGACTCTTAGAGGGAAGGGACACCGGGGAGCTGTTTTTT. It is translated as CASRLLEGRDTGELFF.

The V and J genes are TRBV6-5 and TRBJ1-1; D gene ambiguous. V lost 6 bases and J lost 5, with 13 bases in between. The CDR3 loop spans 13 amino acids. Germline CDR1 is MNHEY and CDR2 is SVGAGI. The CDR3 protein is CASSRSTWTEAFF. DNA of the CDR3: TGTGCCAGCAGCCGAAGTACATGGACTGAAGCTTTCTTT.

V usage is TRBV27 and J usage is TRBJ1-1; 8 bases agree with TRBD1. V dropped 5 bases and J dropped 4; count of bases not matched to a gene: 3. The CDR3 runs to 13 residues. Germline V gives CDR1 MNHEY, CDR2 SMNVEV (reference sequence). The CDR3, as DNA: TGTGCCAGCAGTCCGGGACAGGTCACTGAAGCTTTCTTT. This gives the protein CASSPGQVTEAFF.

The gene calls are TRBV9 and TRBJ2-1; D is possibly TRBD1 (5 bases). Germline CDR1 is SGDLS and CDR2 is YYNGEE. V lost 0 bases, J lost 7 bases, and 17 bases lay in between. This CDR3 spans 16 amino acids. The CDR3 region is CASSVAGIGVKNEQFF. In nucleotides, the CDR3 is TGTGCCAGCAGCGTAGCAGGGATTGGGGTTAAGAATGAGCAGTTCTTC.

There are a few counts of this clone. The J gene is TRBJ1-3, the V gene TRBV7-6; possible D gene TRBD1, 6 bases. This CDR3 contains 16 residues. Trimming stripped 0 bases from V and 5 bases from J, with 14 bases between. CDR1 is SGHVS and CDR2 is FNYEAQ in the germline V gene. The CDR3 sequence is CASSLALGQLRNTIYF. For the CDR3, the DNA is TGTGCCAGCAGCTTAGCCCTAGGACAGCTTCGAAACACCATATATTTT.

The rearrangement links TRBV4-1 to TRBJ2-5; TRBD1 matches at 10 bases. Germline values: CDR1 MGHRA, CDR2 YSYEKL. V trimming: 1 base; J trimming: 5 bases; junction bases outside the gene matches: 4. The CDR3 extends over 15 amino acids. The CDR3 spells CASSQAGQGLETQYF. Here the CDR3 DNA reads TGCGCCAGCAGCCAAGCGGGACAGGGGTTGGAGACCCAGTACTTC.

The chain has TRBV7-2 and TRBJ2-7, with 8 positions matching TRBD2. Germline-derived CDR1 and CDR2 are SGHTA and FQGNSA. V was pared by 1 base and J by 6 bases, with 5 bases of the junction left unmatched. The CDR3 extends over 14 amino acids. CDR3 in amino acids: CASSLDGGAREQYF. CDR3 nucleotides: TGTGCCAGCAGCTTAGACGGGGGGGCTCGCGAGCAGTACTTC.

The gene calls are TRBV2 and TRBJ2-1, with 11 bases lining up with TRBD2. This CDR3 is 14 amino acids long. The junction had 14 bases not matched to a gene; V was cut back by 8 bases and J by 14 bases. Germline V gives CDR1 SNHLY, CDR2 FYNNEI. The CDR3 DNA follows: TGTGCCAGCCATCTTGTAGCGGGGGGGGATGGGGAGTTCTTC. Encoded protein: CASHLVAGGDGEFF.

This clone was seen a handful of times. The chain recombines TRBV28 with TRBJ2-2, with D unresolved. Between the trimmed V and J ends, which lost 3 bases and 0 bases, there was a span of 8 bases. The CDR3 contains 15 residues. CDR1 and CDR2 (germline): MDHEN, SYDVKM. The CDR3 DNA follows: TGTGCCAGCAGTTTCGAGAATTCGAACACCGGGGAGCTGTTTTTT. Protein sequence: CASSFENSNTGELFF.

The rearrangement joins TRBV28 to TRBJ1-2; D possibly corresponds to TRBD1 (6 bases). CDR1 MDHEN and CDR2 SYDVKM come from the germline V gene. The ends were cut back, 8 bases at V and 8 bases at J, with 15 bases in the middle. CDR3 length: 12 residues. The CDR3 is CASGHRARGYTF. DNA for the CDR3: TGTGCCAGCGGACACAGGGCAAGGGGCTACACCTTC.

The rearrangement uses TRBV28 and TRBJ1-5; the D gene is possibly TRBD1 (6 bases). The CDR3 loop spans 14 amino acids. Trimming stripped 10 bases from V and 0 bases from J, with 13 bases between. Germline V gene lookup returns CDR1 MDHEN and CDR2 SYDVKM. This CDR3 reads CATAGGSSNQPQHF. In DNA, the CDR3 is TGTGCCACCGCGGGGGGCTCTAGCAATCAGCCCCAGCATTTT.

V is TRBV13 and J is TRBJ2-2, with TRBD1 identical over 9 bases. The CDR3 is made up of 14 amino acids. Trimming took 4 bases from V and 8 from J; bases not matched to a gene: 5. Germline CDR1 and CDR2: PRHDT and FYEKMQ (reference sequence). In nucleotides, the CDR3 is TGTGCCAGCAGCTCCTTACAGGGGGCGGGGGAGCTGTTTTTT. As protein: CASSSLQGAGELFF.

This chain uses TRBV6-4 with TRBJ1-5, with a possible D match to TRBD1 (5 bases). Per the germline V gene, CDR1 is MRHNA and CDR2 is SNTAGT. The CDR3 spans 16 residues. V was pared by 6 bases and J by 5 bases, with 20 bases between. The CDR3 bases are TGTGCCAGCAGCGAGAATCTTGGGGGGTTGGATCAGCCCCAGCATTTT. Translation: CASSENLGGLDQPQHF.

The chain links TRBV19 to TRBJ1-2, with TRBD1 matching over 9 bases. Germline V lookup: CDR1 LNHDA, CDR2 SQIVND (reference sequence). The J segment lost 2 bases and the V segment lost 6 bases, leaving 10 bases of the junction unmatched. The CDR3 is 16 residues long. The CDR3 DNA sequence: TGTGCCAGTAGGGACAGGGGCCAAACGGAGAACTATGGCTACACCTTC. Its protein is CASRDRGQTENYGYTF.

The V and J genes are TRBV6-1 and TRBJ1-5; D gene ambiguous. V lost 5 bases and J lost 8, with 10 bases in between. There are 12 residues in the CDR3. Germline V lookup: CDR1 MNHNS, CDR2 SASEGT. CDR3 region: CASSPPAEPQHF. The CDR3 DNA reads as TGTGCCAGCAGTCCCCCCGCGGAGCCCCAGCATTTT.

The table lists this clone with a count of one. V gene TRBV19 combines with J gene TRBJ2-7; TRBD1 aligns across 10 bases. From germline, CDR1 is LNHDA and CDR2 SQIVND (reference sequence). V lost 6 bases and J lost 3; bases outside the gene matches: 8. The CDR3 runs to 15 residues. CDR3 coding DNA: TGTGCCAGTAGCCCAGGTGGGACAGGGGACTACGAGCAGTACTTC. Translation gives CASSPGGTGDYEQYF.